Shown below are 9 T cell receptor beta chains from a single sample sequenced in a study of shared clonotypes between healthy human individuals. Naive CD8 cells comprised CD45RO-negative, CCR7-positively selected cells, excluding terminally differentiated effector memory CD45RA+ cells. TCRdb's copy holds only in-frame clones and misses some; the assay was immunoSEQ multiplex PCR. The repertoire holds fewer than 1 million clones, with approximately 97% as singletons. What was sequenced was naive CD8+ T cells sorted from blood. These receptors were obtained from a man between 25 and 39 years old in good health.

The table lists this clone with a count of one. The chain combines TRBV11-2 with TRBJ2-5, with 10 bases identical to TRBD2. This CDR3 region has 16 residues. J was trimmed by 4 bases and V by 5 bases; bases with no gene match: 10. Germline V lookup: CDR1 SGHAT, CDR2 FQNNGV. CDR3 residues: CASSKSSGSGRETQYF. In DNA, the CDR3 is TGTGCCAGCAGCAAATCTAGCGGGAGTGGTCGAGAGACCCAGTACTTC.

This clone was seen only a few times. This chain connects TRBV29-1 to TRBJ2-7, with 10 bases identical to TRBD1. The V segment lost 1 base and the J segment 3 bases; nucleotides outside the gene matches: 3. CDR3 size: 14 residues. The germline V gene encodes CDR1 SQVTM and CDR2 ANQGSEA. The CDR3 coding sequence is TGCAGCGTTGAAGGACAGGGGGCTGTCTACGAGCAGTACTTC. Translating it yields CSVEGQGAVYEQYF.

CDR3: CSVEVASYNEQFF. CDR3 in DNA: TGCAGCGTTGAGGTGGCTTCCTACAATGAGCAGTTCTTC. The chain combines TRBV29-1 with TRBJ2-1; no clear D gene. The CDR3 loop spans 13 amino acids. Germline-derived CDR1 and CDR2 are SQVTM and ANQGSEA. Deletions cut 3 bases from V and 1 base from J, with 7 bases between.

This clone was seen only once. The rearrangement joins TRBV30 to TRBJ1-3, with TRBD1 as a possible D gene (5 bases). This CDR3 spans 15 amino acids. The V gene's germline CDR1 is GTSNPN and CDR2 SVGIG (reference sequence). The V end lost 0 bases, the J end lost 0 bases, and 9 bases lay between the germline ends. The CDR3 here is CAWSVVTDSGNTIYF. The CDR3 region has the DNA TGTGCCTGGAGTGTGGTGACAGACTCTGGAAACACCATATATTTT.

The chain is built from TRBV4-1 and TRBJ2-1; D possibly corresponds to TRBD1 (5 bases). The CDR3 runs to 15 residues. Germline V CDR1 and CDR2: MGHRA, YSYEKL. Trimming pared 5 bases from V and 6 bases from J, leaving 17 bases between. CDR3 protein: CASSFDGAISNEQFF. In nucleotides, the CDR3 is TGCGCCAGCAGCTTCGATGGGGCTATAAGCAATGAGCAGTTCTTC.

This CDR3 reads CASSLNTRSGTGLYEQYF. The CDR3 DNA sequence: TGTGCCAGCAGCTTAAACACTAGGAGTGGGACAGGGCTCTACGAGCAGTACTTC. V usage is TRBV7-9 and J usage is TRBJ2-7, with 9 bases matching TRBD1. The germline CDR1 and CDR2 sequences are SEHNR and FQNEAQ (reference sequence). This CDR3 contains 18 residues. The ends lost 2 bases at V and 3 bases at J; junction bases unmatched: 14.

The V gene is TRBV27, the J gene TRBJ1-2, with TRBD1 matching 7 bases. V shed 2 bases, J shed 2 bases, and the junction held 11 bases outside the gene matches. This CDR3 has 17 amino acids. Germline values: CDR1 MNHEY, CDR2 SMNVEV (reference sequence). CDR3 nucleotides: TGTGCCAGCAGTTTAAATTCTGGGACAGCCCTAAACTATGGCTACACCTTC. It codes for CASSLNSGTALNYGYTF.

The table lists this clone with a count of one. The sample holds other DNA sequences that translate to the same CDR3. The V and J genes are TRBV5-1 and TRBJ2-7; no clear D. The CDR3 length is 14 residues. Per germline, CDR1 SGHRS and CDR2 YFSETQ. Trimming shortened V by 0 bases and J by 0 bases, and 7 bases separated the two germline ends. The CDR3 DNA reads TGCGCCAGCAGCTTGGCAGGATCCTCCTACGAGCAGTACTTC. This sequence encodes CASSLAGSSYEQYF.

The J gene is TRBJ2-4, the V gene TRBV11-2, with TRBD1 as a possible D gene (6 bases). CDR3 length: 16 amino acids. CDR1 and CDR2 (germline): SGHAT, FQNNGV. The V gene lost 8 bases and the J gene lost 1 base, with 18 bases spanning the gap. CDR3 in amino acids: CASHPGVGLAKNIQYF. CDR3 DNA: TGTGCCAGCCACCCAGGGGTCGGGTTGGCCAAAAACATTCAGTACTTC.